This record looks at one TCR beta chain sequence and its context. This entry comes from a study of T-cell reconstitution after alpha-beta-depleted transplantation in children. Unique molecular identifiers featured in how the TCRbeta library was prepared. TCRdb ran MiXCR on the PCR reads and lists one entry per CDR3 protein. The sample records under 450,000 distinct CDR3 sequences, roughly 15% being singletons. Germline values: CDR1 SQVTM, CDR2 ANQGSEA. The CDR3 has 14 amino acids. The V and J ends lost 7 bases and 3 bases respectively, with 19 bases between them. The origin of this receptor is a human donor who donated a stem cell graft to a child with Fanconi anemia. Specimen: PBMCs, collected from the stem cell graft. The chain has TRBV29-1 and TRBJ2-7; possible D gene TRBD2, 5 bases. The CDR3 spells CSAGPRGNIYEQYF. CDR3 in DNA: TGCAGCGCCGGGCCCAGAGGGAACATCTACGAGCAGTACTTC.